This T cell receptor beta chain derives from a study of CXCR3-negative and CXCR3-positive naive CD8 T cells. Turning to the study itself: Libraries each contributed about 1.5 +/- 0.3 million TRB reads, for around 150 million in total. Study results and caveats: The study found comparably high diversity in both naive subsets and much lower diversity in memory CD8+ cells. Comparison of naive subsets found surface CD5 to be comparable, and TCR strength was inferred on the basis of TRB CDR3 properties.

The libraries of TRB cDNA were prepared using 5' RACE with UMI labels. TCRdb re-called the 5' RACE reads; one entry per CDR3 protein, DNA not given. The sample holds under 50,000 distinct CDR3 sequences. The CDR3 totals 16 residues. From germline, CDR1 is MGHRA and CDR2 YSYEKL. CD45RO-CCR7+CD27+CD95- cells counted as naive CD8+ T cells. With regard to this clonotype: Its antigen is not identified.

Sequencing used naive CXCR3- CD8+ T cells from blood. Subset denoted: CD45RO-CCR7+CD27+CD95- naive CD8+ T cells lacking CXCR3 (TNR3-). V usage is TRBV4-1 and J usage is TRBJ2-1; the D gene TCRdb calls, TRBD2, cannot be checked with no DNA. The receptor was derived from a human donor in good health. Some clones in this sample may be carry-over from other donors' samples. The CDR3 sequence: CASSTPPSGGEHEQFF.